This T cell receptor (beta chain) emerged from a study of shared clonotypes between healthy human individuals. Clones were sequenced by immunoSEQ multiplex PCR, and TCRdb holds only the in-frame ones, with some missing. The sample gives some 2,100,000 clones, 90% to 95% of which show up once; over 1.5% is in the top ten. Naive CD8 cells lacked CD45RO and underwent positive selection for CCR7, leaving out terminally differentiated effector memory CD45RA+ cells. Germline V CDR1 and CDR2: SEHNR, FQNEAQ (reference sequence). This CDR3 has 12 residues. V was cut by 5 bases and J by 5 bases, with 8 bases left in between.

Specimen: naive CD8+ T cells from PBMCs. The chain links TRBV7-9 to TRBJ2-3, with TRBD1 as a possible D gene (6 bases). This receptor was taken from a man between 18 and 35 years old in good health. Some clones in this sample may be carry-over from other donors' samples. The DNA of the CDR3 is TGTGCCAGCAGCGTACAGGGAGATACGCAGTATTTT. It is translated as CASSVQGDTQYF.